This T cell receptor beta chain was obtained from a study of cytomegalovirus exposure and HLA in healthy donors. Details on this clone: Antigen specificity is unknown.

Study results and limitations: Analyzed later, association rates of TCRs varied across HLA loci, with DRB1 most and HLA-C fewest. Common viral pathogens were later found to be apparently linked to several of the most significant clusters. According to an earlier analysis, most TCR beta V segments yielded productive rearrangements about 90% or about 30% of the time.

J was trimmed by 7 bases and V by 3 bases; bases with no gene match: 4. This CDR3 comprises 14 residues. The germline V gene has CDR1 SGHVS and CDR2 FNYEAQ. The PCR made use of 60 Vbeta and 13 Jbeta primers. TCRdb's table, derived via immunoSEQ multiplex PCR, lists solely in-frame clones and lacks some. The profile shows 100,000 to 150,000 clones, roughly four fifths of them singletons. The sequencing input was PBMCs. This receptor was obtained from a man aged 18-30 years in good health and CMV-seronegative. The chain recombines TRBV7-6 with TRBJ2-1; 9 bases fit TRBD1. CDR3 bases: TGTGCCAGCAGCTTGCCCGGGACAGGGAATGAGCAGTTCTTC. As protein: CASSLPGTGNEQFF.